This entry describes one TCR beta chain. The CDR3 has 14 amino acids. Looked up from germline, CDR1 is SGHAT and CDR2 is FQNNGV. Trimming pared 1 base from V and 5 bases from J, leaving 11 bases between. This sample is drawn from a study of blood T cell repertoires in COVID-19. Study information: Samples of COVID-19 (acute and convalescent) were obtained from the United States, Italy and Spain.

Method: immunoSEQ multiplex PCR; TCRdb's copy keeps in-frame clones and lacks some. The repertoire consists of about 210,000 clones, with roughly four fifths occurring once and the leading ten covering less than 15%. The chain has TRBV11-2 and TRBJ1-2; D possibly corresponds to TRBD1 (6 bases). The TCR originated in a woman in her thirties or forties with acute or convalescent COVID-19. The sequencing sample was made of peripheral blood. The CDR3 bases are TGTGCCAGCAGCTTAGGAACGCAGGGGTATGGCTACACCTTC. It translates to CASSLGTQGYGYTF.